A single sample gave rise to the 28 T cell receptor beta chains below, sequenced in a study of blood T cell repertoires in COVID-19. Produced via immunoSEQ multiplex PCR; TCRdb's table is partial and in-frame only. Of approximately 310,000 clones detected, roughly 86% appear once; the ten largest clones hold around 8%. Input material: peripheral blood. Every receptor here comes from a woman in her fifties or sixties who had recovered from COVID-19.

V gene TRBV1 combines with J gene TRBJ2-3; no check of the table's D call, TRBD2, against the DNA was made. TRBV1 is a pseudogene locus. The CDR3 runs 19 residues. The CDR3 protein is CTSRGLAGARPSSTDTQYF. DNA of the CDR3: TGCACCAGCAGGGGACTAGCGGGGGCGCGTCCTTCGAGCACAGATACGCAGTATTTT.

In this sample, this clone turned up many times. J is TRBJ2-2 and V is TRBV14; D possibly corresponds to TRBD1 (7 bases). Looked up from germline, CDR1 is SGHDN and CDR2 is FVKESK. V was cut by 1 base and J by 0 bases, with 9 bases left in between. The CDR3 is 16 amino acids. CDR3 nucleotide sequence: TGTGCCAGCAGCCAAGGCGGGACAGCGAACACCGGGGAGCTGTTTTTT. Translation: CASSQGGTANTGELFF.

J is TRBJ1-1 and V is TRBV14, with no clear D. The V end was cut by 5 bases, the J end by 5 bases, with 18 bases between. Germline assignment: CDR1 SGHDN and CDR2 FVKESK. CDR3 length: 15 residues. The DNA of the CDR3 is TGTGCCAGCAGCTCGTGGGGAGAGGGAAGGACTGAAGCTTTCTTT. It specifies CASSSWGEGRTEAFF. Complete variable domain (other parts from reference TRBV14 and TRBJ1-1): EAGVTQFPSHSVIEKGQTVTLRCDPISGHDNLYWYRRVMGKEIKFLLHFVKESKQDESGMPNNRFLAERTGGTYSTLKVQPAELEDSGVYFCASSSWGEGRTEAFFGQGTRLTVV.

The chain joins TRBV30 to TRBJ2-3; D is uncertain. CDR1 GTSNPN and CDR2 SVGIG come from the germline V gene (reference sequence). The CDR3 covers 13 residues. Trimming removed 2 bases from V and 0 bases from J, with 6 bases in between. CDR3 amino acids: CAWSSTSTDTQYF. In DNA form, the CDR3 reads TGTGCCTGGAGTTCTACTAGCACAGATACGCAGTATTTT.

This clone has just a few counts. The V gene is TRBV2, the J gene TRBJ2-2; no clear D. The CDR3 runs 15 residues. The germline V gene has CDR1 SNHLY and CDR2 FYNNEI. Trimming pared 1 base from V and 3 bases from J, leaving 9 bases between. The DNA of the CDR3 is TGTGCCAGCAGTGAAGATTCCCGAGACACCGGGGAGCTGTTTTTT. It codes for CASSEDSRDTGELFF.

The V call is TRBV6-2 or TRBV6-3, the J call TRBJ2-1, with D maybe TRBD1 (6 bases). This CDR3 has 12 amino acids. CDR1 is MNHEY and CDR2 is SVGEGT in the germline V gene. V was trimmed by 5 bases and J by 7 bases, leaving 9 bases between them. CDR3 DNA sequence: TGTGCCAGCAGTAACAGGGTGAATGAGCAGTTCTTC. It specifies CASSNRVNEQFF.

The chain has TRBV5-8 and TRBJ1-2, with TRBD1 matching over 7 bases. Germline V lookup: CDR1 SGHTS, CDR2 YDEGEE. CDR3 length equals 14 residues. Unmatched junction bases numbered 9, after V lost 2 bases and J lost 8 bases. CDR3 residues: CASSLGRGTFGYTF. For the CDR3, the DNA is TGTGCCAGCAGCTTAGGCAGGGGGACTTTCGGCTACACCTTC. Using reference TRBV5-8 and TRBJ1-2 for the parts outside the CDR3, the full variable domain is EAGVTQSPTHLIKTRGQQATLRCSPISGHTSVYWYQQALGLGLQFLLWYDEGEERNRGNFPPRFSGRQFPNYSSELNVNALELEDSALYLCASSLGRGTFGYTFGSGTRLTVV.

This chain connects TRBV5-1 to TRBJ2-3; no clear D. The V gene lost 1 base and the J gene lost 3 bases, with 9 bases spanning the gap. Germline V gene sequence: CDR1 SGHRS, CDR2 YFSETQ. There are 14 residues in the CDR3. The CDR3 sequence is CASSLTHSTDTQYF. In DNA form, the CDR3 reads TGCGCCAGCAGCTTGACTCACTCGACAGATACGCAGTATTTT.

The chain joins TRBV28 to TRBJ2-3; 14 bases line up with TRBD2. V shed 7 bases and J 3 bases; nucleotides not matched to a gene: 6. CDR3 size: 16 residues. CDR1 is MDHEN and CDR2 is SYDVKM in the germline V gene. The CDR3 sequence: CASKERLAGGTDTQYF. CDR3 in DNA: TGTGCCAGCAAGGAACGACTAGCGGGAGGGACAGATACGCAGTATTTT.

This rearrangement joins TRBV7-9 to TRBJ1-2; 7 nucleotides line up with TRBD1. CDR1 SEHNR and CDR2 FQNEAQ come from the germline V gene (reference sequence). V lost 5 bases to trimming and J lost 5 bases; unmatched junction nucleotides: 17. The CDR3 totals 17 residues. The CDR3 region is CASSDTQGLSVAYGYTF. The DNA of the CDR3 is TGTGCCAGCAGCGATACACAGGGGCTTAGTGTCGCGTATGGCTACACCTTC.

The CDR3, as DNA: TGCGCCAGCACCCAGACAGGGGGCGCCTATGGCTACACCTTC. It specifies CASTQTGGAYGYTF. The V and J genes are TRBV5-1 and TRBJ1-2; TRBD1 aligns across 10 bases. From germline, CDR1 is SGHRS and CDR2 YFSETQ. V shed 6 bases, J shed 4 bases, and the junction held 6 bases outside the gene matches. This CDR3 is built from 14 residues.

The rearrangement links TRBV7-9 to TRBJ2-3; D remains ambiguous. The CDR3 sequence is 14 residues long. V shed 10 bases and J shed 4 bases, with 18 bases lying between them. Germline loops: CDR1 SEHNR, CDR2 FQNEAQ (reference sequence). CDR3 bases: TGTGCCATCCTTTTAGGCCCCGGAGCAGATACGCAGTATTTT. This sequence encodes CAILLGPGADTQYF. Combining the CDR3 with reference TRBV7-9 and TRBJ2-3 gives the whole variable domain DTGVSQNPRHKITKRGQNVTFRCDPISEHNRLYWYRQTLGQGPEFLTYFQNEAQLEKSRLLSDRFSAERPKGSFSTLEIQRTEQGDSAMYLCAILLGPGADTQYFGPGTRLTVL.

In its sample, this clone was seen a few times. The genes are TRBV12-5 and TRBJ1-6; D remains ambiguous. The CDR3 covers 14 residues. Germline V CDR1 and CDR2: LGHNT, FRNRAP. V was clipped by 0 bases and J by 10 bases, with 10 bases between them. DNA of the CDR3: TGTGCTAGTGGTTTGGTACAAGGGAGGTCACCCCTCCACTTT. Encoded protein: CASGLVQGRSPLHF.

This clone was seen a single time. The CDR3 is CASSVTGKSSYNEQFF. CDR3 DNA: TGTGCCAGCAGTGTGACGGGGAAGAGCTCCTACAATGAGCAGTTCTTC. The V gene is TRBV2, the J gene TRBJ2-1, with TRBD2 as a possible D gene (5 bases). This CDR3 is 16 amino acids long. V was pared by 4 bases and J by 0 bases, with 13 bases between. CDR1 is SNHLY and CDR2 is FYNNEI in the germline V gene.

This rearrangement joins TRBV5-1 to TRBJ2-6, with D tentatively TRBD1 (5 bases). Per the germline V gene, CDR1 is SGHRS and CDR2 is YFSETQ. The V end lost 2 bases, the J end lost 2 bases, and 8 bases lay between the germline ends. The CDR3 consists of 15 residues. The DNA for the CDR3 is TGCGCCAGCAGCTTCTCAGGGCCTGGGGCCAACGTCCTGACTTTC. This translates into CASSFSGPGANVLTF.

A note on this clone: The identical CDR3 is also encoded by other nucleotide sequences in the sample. The CDR3 DNA reads as TGTGCCAGCAGTTTAGGCCGGGTGGAGACCCAGTACTTC. Translating gives CASSLGRVETQYF. The chain joins TRBV28 to TRBJ2-5; D call uncertain. Germline V lookup: CDR1 MDHEN, CDR2 SYDVKM. There are 13 residues in the CDR3. Trimming removed 2 bases at V and 5 bases at J, with 9 bases between.

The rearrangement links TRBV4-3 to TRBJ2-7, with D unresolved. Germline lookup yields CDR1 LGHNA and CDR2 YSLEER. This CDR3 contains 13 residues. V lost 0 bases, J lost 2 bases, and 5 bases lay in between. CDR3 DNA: TGCGCCAGCAGCCAAGACACTACCTACGAGCAGTACTTC. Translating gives CASSQDTTYEQYF.

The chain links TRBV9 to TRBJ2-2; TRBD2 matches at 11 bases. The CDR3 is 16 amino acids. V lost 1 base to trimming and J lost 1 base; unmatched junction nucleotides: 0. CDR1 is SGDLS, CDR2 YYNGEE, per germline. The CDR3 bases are TGTGCCAGCAGCGTAACTAGCGGGGGGAACACCGGGGAGCTGTTTTTT. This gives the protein CASSVTSGGNTGELFF.

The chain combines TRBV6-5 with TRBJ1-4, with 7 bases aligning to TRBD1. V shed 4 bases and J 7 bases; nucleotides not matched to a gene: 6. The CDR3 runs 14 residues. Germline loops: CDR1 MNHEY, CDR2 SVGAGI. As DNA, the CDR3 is TGTGCCAGCAGTTCGACAGGGAGAGGTGAAAAACTGTTTTTT. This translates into CASSSTGRGEKLFF.

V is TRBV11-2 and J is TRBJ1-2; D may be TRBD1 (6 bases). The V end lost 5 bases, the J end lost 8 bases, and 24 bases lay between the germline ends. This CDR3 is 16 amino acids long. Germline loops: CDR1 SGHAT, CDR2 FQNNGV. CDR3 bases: TGTGCCAGCAGCCTAGGTCAAATTCCCGGGACATCAGGCTACACCTTC. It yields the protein CASSLGQIPGTSGYTF.

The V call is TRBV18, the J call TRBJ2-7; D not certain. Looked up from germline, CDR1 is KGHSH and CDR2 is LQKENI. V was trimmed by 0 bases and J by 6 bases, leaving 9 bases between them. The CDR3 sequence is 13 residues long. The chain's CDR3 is CASSPPYLGEQYF. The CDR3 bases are TGTGCCAGCTCACCACCGTATCTAGGCGAGCAGTACTTC.

Written as DNA, the CDR3 is TGTGCCACTAAGCAGGAGGGCAGGGGGACGCCCGGGGAGCTGTTTTTT. Protein product: CATKQEGRGTPGELFF. This sequence joins TRBV19 and TRBJ2-2, with a possible D match to TRBD1 (7 bases). The V end was cut by 10 bases, the J end by 6 bases, with 24 bases between. Germline lookup yields CDR1 LNHDA and CDR2 SQIVND (reference sequence). This CDR3 comprises 16 residues.

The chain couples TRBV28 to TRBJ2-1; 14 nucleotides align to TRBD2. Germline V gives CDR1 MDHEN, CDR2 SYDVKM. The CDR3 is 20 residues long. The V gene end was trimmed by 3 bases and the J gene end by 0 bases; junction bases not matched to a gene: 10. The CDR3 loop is CASSLPLGLAGGHSYNEQFF. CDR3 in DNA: TGTGCCAGCAGTTTGCCATTAGGACTAGCGGGAGGACACTCCTACAATGAGCAGTTCTTC.

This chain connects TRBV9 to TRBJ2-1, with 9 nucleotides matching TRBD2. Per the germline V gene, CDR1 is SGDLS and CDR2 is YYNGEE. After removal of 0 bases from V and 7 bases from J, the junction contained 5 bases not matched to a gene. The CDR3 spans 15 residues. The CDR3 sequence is CASSVGASGNNEQFF. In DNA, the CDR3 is TGTGCCAGCAGCGTAGGTGCTAGCGGGAATAATGAGCAGTTCTTC.

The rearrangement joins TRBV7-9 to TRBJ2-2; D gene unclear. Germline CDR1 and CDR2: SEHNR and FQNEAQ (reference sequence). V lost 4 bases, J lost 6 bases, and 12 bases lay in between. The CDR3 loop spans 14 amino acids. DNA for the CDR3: TGTGCCAGCAGCTACCTTGCTTCGGCCGGGGAGCTGTTTTTT. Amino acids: CASSYLASAGELFF.

The CDR3, as DNA: TGTGCCAGCGGTGGAGGAGATGAAAAACTGTTTTTT. Translation gives CASGGGDEKLFF. The rearrangement joins TRBV2 to TRBJ1-4; no reliable D call. The CDR3 loop spans 12 amino acids. In germline, CDR1 is SNHLY, CDR2 FYNNEI. The germline V and J ends were trimmed by 8 bases and 6 bases, with 10 bases remaining between them.

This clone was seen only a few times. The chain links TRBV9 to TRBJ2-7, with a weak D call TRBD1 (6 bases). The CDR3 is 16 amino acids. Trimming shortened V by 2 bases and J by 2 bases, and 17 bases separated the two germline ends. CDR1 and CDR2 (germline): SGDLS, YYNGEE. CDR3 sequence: CASSVDPGTNTYEQYF. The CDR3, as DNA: TGTGCCAGCAGCGTCGACCCCGGGACAAATACCTACGAGCAGTACTTC.

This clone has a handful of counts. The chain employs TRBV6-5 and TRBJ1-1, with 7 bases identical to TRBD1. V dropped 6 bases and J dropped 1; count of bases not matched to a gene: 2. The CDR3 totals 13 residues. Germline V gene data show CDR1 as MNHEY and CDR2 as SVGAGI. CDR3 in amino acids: CASSGQENTEAFF. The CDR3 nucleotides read TGTGCCAGCAGCGGACAGGAGAACACTGAAGCTTTCTTT.